This is a list of T cell receptor beta chains from one sample in a study of blood T cell repertoires in COVID-19. Generated by immunoSEQ multiplex PCR, the TCRdb table keeps only in-frame clones and is missing some. The data contain about 160,000 clones, 90% of them singletons. Sequencing was done on a sample of peripheral blood. The receptors stem from a man between 60 and 70 years old with active or convalescent COVID-19. The CDR3 runs from the conserved cysteine through the conserved F or W. Fields, in order: clone size, V gene, J gene, D gene, CDR3 DNA, CDR3 protein. The D gene is left open where the match is weak. Expanded clones are given a class, and other clones once, few, many or no size at all.

NA	TRBV6-1	TRBJ1-5	NA	TGTGCCAGCAGTGAATCGGGGTACAATCAGCCCCAGCATTTT	CASSESGYNQPQHF
NA	TRBV18	TRBJ2-7	NA	TGTGCCAGCTCACCACAAGAGAAGCTAGACGAGCAGTACTTC	CASSPQEKLDEQYF
NA	TRBV14	TRBJ1-2	NA	TGTGCCAGCAGCCAAAGCCAGGGCTTGGGAGGCTACACCTTC	CASSQSQGLGGYTF
NA	TRBV19	TRBJ1-5	TRBD1	TGTGCCAGTAGTTCGGGACAGGATCAGCCCCAGCATTTT	CASSSGQDQPQHF
NA	TRBV6-5	TRBJ2-3	NA	TGTGCCAGCAGTTCCTTAAACAGAGCCACAGATACGCAGTATTTT	CASSSLNRATDTQYF
NA	TRBV10-3	TRBJ1-5	TRBD1	TGTGCCATCAGTGGGGACAGGGATCAGCCCCAGCATTTT	CAISGDRDQPQHF
many	TRBV2	TRBJ2-1	NA	TGTGCCAGCAGTGATGGCGGGATCTATGAGCAGTTCTTC	CASSDGGIYEQFF
NA	TRBV27	TRBJ2-5	TRBD1	TGTGCCAGCAGTTTGTGGGGACAGATCCAAGAGACCCAGTACTTC	CASSLWGQIQETQYF
NA	TRBV7-9	TRBJ1-5	TRBD1	TGTGCCAGCTCGGGGACAGGGGTTCTGAGCAATCAGCCCCAGCATTTT	CASSGTGVLSNQPQHF
few	TRBV19	TRBJ1-5	TRBD1	TGTGCCAGTATGGAAGTATGGACAGGAGATCTCTGGGGCAATCAGCCCCAGCATTTT	CASMEVWTGDLWGNQPQHF
NA	TRBV19	TRBJ2-3	NA	TGTGCCAGTAGTATAGTGGCGGGAAGAGGCACAGATACGCAGTATTTT	CASSIVAGRGTDTQYF
NA	TRBV19	TRBJ2-3	NA	TGTGCCAGTAGTATAGCCCTAGTTTCGGATACGCAGTATTTT	CASSIALVSDTQYF
NA	TRBV5-4	TRBJ2-7	TRBD1	TGTGCCAGCAGCTTGGTACAGGGGGGTTACGAGCAGTACTTC	CASSLVQGGYEQYF
NA	TRBV7-9	TRBJ1-3	NA	TGTGCCAGCAGCTCACAGGGCTTTGGAAACACCATATATTTT	CASSSQGFGNTIYF
once	TRBV9	TRBJ2-2	NA	TGTGCCAGCACCATGACAGGGAACACCGGGGAGCTGTTTTTT	CASTMTGNTGELFF
NA	TRBV27	TRBJ1-2	TRBD1	TGTGCCAGCAGTTCCCTAGGGGCAGGGGGTGAAGGCTACACCTTC	CASSSLGAGGEGYTF
NA	TRBV6-5	TRBJ1-1	NA	TGTGCCAGCAAGGTCTGGGACATGAACACTGAAGCTTTCTTT	CASKVWDMNTEAFF
NA	TRBV5-5	TRBJ1-6	TRBD1	TGTGCCAGCAGCTCACGAGGGGGACAGGGCAATTCACCCCTCCACTTT	CASSSRGGQGNSPLHF
NA	TRBV15	TRBJ2-1	NA	TGTGCCACCAGCAGGGCCCGGGACACCGGTCCTGAGCAGTTCTTC	CATSRARDTGPEQFF
NA	TRBV6-1	TRBJ1-3	TRBD1	TGTGCCAGCAGTGAAAGTCGTTTTATGGGACAGGTCTCTGGAAACACCATATATTTT	CASSESRFMGQVSGNTIYF
NA	TRBV10-3	TRBJ1-2	NA	TGTGCCATCAGTGAGCGTGACCTCGGAGGTAACTATGGCTACACCTTC	CAISERDLGGNYGYTF
once	TRBV19	TRBJ1-1	NA	TGTGCCAGTAGTATAGATGGGCAGGGCTACACTGAAGCTTTCTTT	CASSIDGQGYTEAFF